One and the same sample provided the 9 T cell receptor beta chains below, sequenced in a study of PD-1 blockade in classical Hodgkin lymphoma. The method was immunoSEQ multiplex PCR; TCRdb's version includes in-frame clones alone and lacks a portion of them. Of around 40,000 clones in the sample, 75% to 85% are singletons; the top ten hold approximately 9.9%. Each and every patient relapsed after autologous stem cell transplantation, and patients got differing brentuximab vedotin exposure. The sequenced sample was peripheral blood mononuclear cells (PBMCs), obtained at baseline. Every receptor here comes from a human donor with classical Hodgkin lymphoma.

The chain carries TRBV7-9 and TRBJ2-3; D could derive from TRBD1 or TRBD2 (5 bases each). V was pared by 5 bases and J by 1 base, with 10 bases between. The CDR3 sequence is 14 residues long. Germline values: CDR1 SEHNR, CDR2 FQNEAQ (reference sequence). The CDR3 DNA sequence: TGTGCCAGCAGCCTCTTGGGGGGCACAGATACGCAGTATTTT. Protein product: CASSLLGGTDTQYF.

The chain recombines TRBV19 with TRBJ2-3; 8 bases are shared with TRBD1. This CDR3 is 14 amino acids long. The germline gives CDR1 LNHDA, CDR2 SQIVND (reference sequence). V shed 4 bases, J shed 6 bases, and the junction held 6 bases outside the gene matches. CDR3 sequence: CASSTQGAPDTQYF. In DNA form, the CDR3 reads TGTGCCAGTAGTACCCAGGGGGCGCCTGATACGCAGTATTTT.

This clone was seen a handful of times. The gene calls are TRBV7-9 and TRBJ1-4; 10 positions agree with TRBD1. Germline-derived CDR1 and CDR2 are SEHNR and FQNEAQ (reference sequence). Trimming at V came to 3 bases and at J to 8 bases, leaving 3 bases not matched to a gene. CDR3 length: 14 amino acids. The chain's CDR3 is CASSLGQGSEKLFF. The DNA for the CDR3 is TGTGCCAGCAGCTTGGGACAGGGGAGCGAAAAACTGTTTTTT.

The CDR3 region is CASSMTGATGELFF. DNA of the CDR3: TGTGCCAGTAGTATGACAGGGGCCACCGGGGAGCTGTTTTTT. V is TRBV19 and J is TRBJ2-2; 8 bases line up with TRBD1. Unmatched junction bases numbered 1, after V lost 3 bases and J lost 4 bases. The CDR3 spans 14 residues. Germline V gene sequence: CDR1 LNHDA, CDR2 SQIVND (reference sequence).

This clone was recorded a few times. This sequence joins TRBV6-5 and TRBJ2-3; 8 positions agree with TRBD2. Germline V gives CDR1 MNHEY, CDR2 SVGAGI. The CDR3 spans 14 residues. V lost 4 bases to trimming and J lost 6 bases; unmatched junction nucleotides: 6. CDR3 sequence reads: CASSSGTSMDTQYF. The DNA of the CDR3 is TGTGCCAGCAGTTCGGGGACTAGTATGGATACGCAGTATTTT.

The chain has TRBV6-6 and TRBJ2-1, with D perhaps TRBD1 or TRBD2 (5 bases each). CDR1 is MNHNY, CDR2 SVGAGI, per germline (reference sequence). This CDR3 is built from 16 residues. V was pared by 0 bases and J by 12 bases, with 21 bases between. CDR3 nucleotides: TGTGCCAGCAGTTACTCGGGGGATGGGGTGGTCCCTGGGCAGTTCTTC. Amino acids: CASSYSGDGVVPGQFF.

The CDR3 DNA reads as TGTGCCAGCAGCGTAGGGCTAGCGTGGGAGACCCAGTACTTC. It codes for CASSVGLAWETQYF. The chain joins TRBV9 to TRBJ2-5; D possibly corresponds to TRBD2 (6 bases). This CDR3 has 14 residues. Trimming took off 0 bases at V and 5 bases at J, with 11 bases between the two ends. Germline CDR1 reads SGDLS; CDR2 reads YYNGEE. The whole variable domain, remainder taken from reference TRBV9 and TRBJ2-5, is DSGVTQTPKHLITATGQRVTLRCSPRSGDLSVYWYQQSLDQGLQFLIQYYNGEERAKGNILERFSAQQFPDLHSELNLSSLELGDSALYFCASSVGLAWETQYFGPGTRLLVL.

The chain joins TRBV7-9 to TRBJ2-7; D unclear. V gave up 0 bases and J gave up 2 bases, with 8 bases separating them. The CDR3 has 14 amino acids. Germline CDR1 is SEHNR and CDR2 is FQNEAQ (reference sequence). CDR3 DNA sequence: TGTGCCAGCAGCTTAGCAGGAATTGCCTACGAGCAGTACTTC. Protein product: CASSLAGIAYEQYF.

The chain carries TRBV19 and TRBJ1-5; 8 nucleotides align to TRBD1. Unmatched junction bases numbered 8, after V lost 7 bases and J lost 3 bases. Looked up from germline, CDR1 is LNHDA and CDR2 is SQIVND (reference sequence). CDR3 length equals 15 residues. The CDR3, as DNA: TGTGCCAGTACCCGGACAGGGCCTTCCAATCAGCCCCAGCATTTT. Its protein product is CASTRTGPSNQPQHF.